These 26 T cell receptor beta chains came from one sample sequenced in a study of blood T cell repertoires in COVID-19. Assay used: immunoSEQ multiplex PCR; TCRdb lists only in-frame clones, some missing. The table records almost 200,000 clones, about 86% of them present only once. What was sequenced was peripheral blood. The receptors were gathered from a woman between 65 and 79 years old with acute or convalescent COVID-19.

This clone is a singleton in its sample. This rearrangement joins TRBV15 to TRBJ2-1; 13 positions match TRBD2. V lost 1 base, J lost 7 bases, and 10 bases stayed unmatched. Per germline, CDR1 LNHNV and CDR2 YYDKDF (reference sequence). CDR3 length equals 18 residues. The CDR3 protein is CATSRVLTSGRLRNEQFF. As DNA, the CDR3 is TGTGCCACCAGCAGAGTGCTGACTAGCGGGAGGTTGAGAAATGAGCAGTTCTTC.

This rearrangement joins TRBV24-1 to TRBJ2-1, with TRBD2 matching over 8 bases. The CDR3 covers 16 residues. Germline-derived CDR1 and CDR2 are KGHDR and SFDVKD. V lost 3 bases to trimming and J lost 0 bases; unmatched junction nucleotides: 3. The CDR3 bases are TGTGCCACCAGTGATAGTAGCGGGAACTCCTACAATGAGCAGTTCTTC. It is translated as CATSDSSGNSYNEQFF.

V gene TRBV10-2 combines with J gene TRBJ2-7, with no clear D. Trimming stripped 2 bases from V and 7 bases from J, with 9 bases between. The CDR3 totals 12 residues. The V gene's germline CDR1 is WSHSY and CDR2 SAAADI. The CDR3 protein is CASSELTWEQYF. The CDR3 nucleotides read TGCGCCAGCAGTGAGCTAACTTGGGAGCAGTACTTC.

The J gene is TRBJ1-1, the V gene TRBV3-1 (or the pseudogene TRBV3-2), with D possibly TRBD1 on 5 matching bases. Per the germline V gene, CDR1 is LGHDT and CDR2 is YNNKEL (reference sequence). CDR3 length: 15 residues. V was trimmed by 4 bases and J by 2 bases, leaving 14 bases between them. CDR3 region: CASSPYRGINTEAFF. The DNA of the CDR3 is TGTGCCAGCAGCCCCTATAGGGGAATTAACACTGAAGCTTTCTTT.

This clone ranks as medium-sized. DNA for the CDR3: TGTGCCAGAAGCGTGTGGCTGTTCTCCTATAATTCACCCCTCCACTTT. As protein: CARSVWLFSYNSPLHF. The gene calls are TRBV5-3 and TRBJ1-6; unclear D gene. TRBV5-3 is flagged as an ORF with uncertain function. Trimming removed 4 bases at V and 0 bases at J, with 11 bases between. The CDR3 totals 16 residues.

The CDR3 bases are TGTGCCAGCAGCCGGGCGGGGTACACAGATACGCAGTATTTT. Translating it yields CASSRAGYTDTQYF. The V gene is TRBV14, the J gene TRBJ2-3, with a possible D match to TRBD2 (6 bases). Looked up from germline, CDR1 is SGHDN and CDR2 is FVKESK. V lost 4 bases to trimming and J lost 2 bases, with 10 bases between them. This CDR3 is built from 14 residues.

This clone showed up just once. The sample holds other DNA sequences that translate to the same CDR3. CDR3 sequence: CATSRDREETQYF. DNA for the CDR3: TGTGCCACCAGCAGGGACAGGGAAGAGACCCAGTACTTC. V and J are TRBV15 and TRBJ2-5; 8 nucleotides line up with TRBD1. With V trimmed by 3 bases and J by 3 bases, 0 bases remained unmatched. Per germline, CDR1 LNHNV and CDR2 YYDKDF (reference sequence). The CDR3 totals 13 residues.

This clone has only one observation. The CDR3 loop reads CASSPHRGRLEKLFF. CDR3 nucleotide sequence: TGTGCCAGCAGCCCCCACAGGGGGCGCCTCGAAAAACTGTTTTTT. This rearrangement joins TRBV3-1 (or the pseudogene TRBV3-2) to TRBJ1-4; 9 positions agree with TRBD1. After removal of 4 bases from V and 8 bases from J, the junction contained 8 bases not matched to a gene. The CDR3 covers 15 residues. CDR1 is LGHDT and CDR2 is YNNKEL in the germline V gene (reference sequence).

The rearrangement links TRBV7-3 to TRBJ2-2, with 8 bases aligning to TRBD2. Germline V CDR1 and CDR2: SGHTA, FQGTGA. The trim removed 6 bases at V and 1 base at J, leaving 7 bases unmatched. CDR3 length: 16 residues. The CDR3 region is CASSLHAGGNTGELFF. DNA of the CDR3: TGTGCCAGCAGTTTGCACGCGGGAGGGAACACCGGGGAGCTGTTTTTT.

The chain recombines TRBV3-1 (or the pseudogene TRBV3-2) with TRBJ2-2; a possible D gene is TRBD1 (6 bases). CDR3 length equals 14 residues. The ends were cut back, 6 bases at V and 2 bases at J, with 10 bases in the middle. Germline V gene lookup returns CDR1 LGHDT and CDR2 YNNKEL (reference sequence). The CDR3 reads CASRMTGNTGELFF. DNA for the CDR3: TGTGCCAGCAGGATGACAGGAAACACCGGGGAGCTGTTTTTT.

The chain couples TRBV6-5 to TRBJ1-3, with a tentative D call TRBD1 (6 bases). This CDR3 contains 13 residues. The germline V and J ends were trimmed by 3 bases and 6 bases, with 9 bases remaining between them. Germline V gene sequence: CDR1 MNHEY, CDR2 SVGAGI. CDR3 coding DNA: TGTGCCAGCAGTTATGCAGGGGAAAACACCATATATTTT. This codes for CASSYAGENTIYF.

The chain links TRBV5-4 to TRBJ1-2; possible D gene TRBD1, 5 bases. Trimming stripped 0 bases from V and 8 bases from J, with 11 bases between. This CDR3 has 13 residues. Per the germline V gene, CDR1 is SGHNT and CDR2 is YYREEE (reference sequence). CDR3 loop: CASSLAVGVGYTF. As DNA, the CDR3 is TGTGCCAGCAGCTTGGCTGTAGGGGTCGGCTACACCTTC.

This chain uses TRBV18 with TRBJ2-1, with D possibly being TRBD2 (5 bases). This CDR3 is 13 amino acids long. V lost 6 bases, J lost 5 bases, and 11 bases lay in between. From germline, CDR1 is KGHSH and CDR2 LQKENI. In nucleotides, the CDR3 is TGTGCCAGCTCTCGTACTAGGAACAATGAGCAGTTCTTC. Its translation: CASSRTRNNEQFF. The full variable domain, its missing parts supplied by reference TRBV18 and TRBJ2-1, is NAGVMQNPRHLVRRRGQEARLRCSPMKGHSHVYWYRQLPEEGLKFMVYLQKENIIDESGMPKERFSAEFPKEGPSILRIQQVVRGDSAAYFCASSRTRNNEQFFGPGTRLTVL.

V gene TRBV7-9 combines with J gene TRBJ2-3; TRBD2 agrees at 11 bases. Losses at the gene ends were 3 bases for V and 7 bases for J; bases not matched to a gene: 6. The CDR3 runs to 15 residues. Germline CDR1 reads SEHNR; CDR2 reads FQNEAQ (reference sequence). CDR3 in DNA: TGTGCCAGCAGCTTGGCTAGCGGGAGGATAAATACGCAGTATTTT. Protein: CASSLASGRINTQYF.

The genes are TRBV24-1 and TRBJ1-5, with D maybe TRBD1 (5 bases). Trimming took off 5 bases at V and 1 base at J, with 8 bases between the two ends. This CDR3 contains 14 residues. Germline CDR1 reads KGHDR; CDR2 reads SFDVKD. Here the CDR3 DNA reads TGTGCCACCAGTGGGGGGGGGAGCAATCAGCCCCAGCATTTT. Amino acid sequence: CATSGGGSNQPQHF.

The V and J genes are TRBV5-6 and TRBJ2-5; TRBD2 matches at 7 bases. Germline CDR1 and CDR2: SGHDT and YYEEEE. There are 13 residues in the CDR3. V shed 5 bases and J 5 bases; nucleotides not matched to a gene: 6. CDR3 region: CASRLRGGETQYF. CDR3 DNA: TGTGCCAGCAGATTAAGGGGAGGGGAGACCCAGTACTTC.

The chain combines TRBV6-2 or TRBV6-3 with TRBJ2-5; D is perhaps TRBD1 (6 bases). Trimming cost V 6 bases and J 4 bases, with 18 bases left between them. The germline gives CDR1 MNHEY, CDR2 SVGEGT. The CDR3 length is 15 residues. The CDR3 sequence is CASSLPQGMRETQYF. CDR3 nucleotides: TGTGCCAGCAGCCTCCCACAGGGAATGAGAGAGACCCAGTACTTC.

V usage is TRBV6-6 and J usage is TRBJ1-1; D gene ambiguous. Trimming left V 2 bases short and J 1 base short, with 2 bases between. The CDR3 totals 12 residues. Per the germline V gene, CDR1 is MNHNY and CDR2 is SVGAGI (reference sequence). CDR3 sequence: CASSYQNTEAFF. The CDR3 coding sequence is TGTGCCAGCAGTTACCAGAACACTGAAGCTTTCTTT.

This chain joins TRBV6-5 and TRBJ1-2, with D possibly matching TRBD1 (6 bases). Per germline, CDR1 MNHEY and CDR2 SVGAGI. The CDR3 contains 16 residues. The germline V and J ends were trimmed by 0 bases and 8 bases, with 19 bases remaining between them. As DNA, the CDR3 is TGTGCCAGCAGTTACTCGACCGGGGGGCAGGCTCAGGGCTACACCTTC. Protein product: CASSYSTGGQAQGYTF.

The CDR3 sequence is CAISRAGGGNTGELFF. In DNA, the CDR3 is TGTGCCATCAGTCGCGCGGGGGGTGGGAACACCGGGGAGCTGTTTTTT. The rearrangement joins TRBV10-3 to TRBJ2-2; 8 bases fit TRBD2. Unmatched junction bases numbered 6, after V lost 5 bases and J lost 1 base. The CDR3 length is 16 residues. Germline V gene data show CDR1 as ENHRY and CDR2 as SYGVKD.

In its sample, this clone was seen a few times. This rearrangement joins TRBV4-2 to TRBJ1-2, with D perhaps matching TRBD1 (5 bases). Trimming left V 1 base short and J 3 bases short, with 24 bases between. The CDR3 totals 19 residues. From germline, CDR1 is LGHNA and CDR2 YNFKEQ. Here the CDR3 reads CASSQAREAGTSRYYGYTF. Here the CDR3 DNA reads TGTGCCAGCAGCCAAGCCAGGGAGGCAGGCACCTCACGGTACTATGGCTACACCTTC.

This clone was detected once. This rearrangement joins TRBV5-8 to TRBJ2-4; 8 bases are shared with TRBD1. CDR1 is SGHTS, CDR2 YDEGEE, per germline. The CDR3 sequence is 16 residues long. V gave up 5 bases and J gave up 3 bases; unmatched junction bases: 10. For the CDR3, the DNA is TGTGCCAGCAGGCTACCGGACAGGGTGGGCAAAAACATTCAGTACTTC. This translates into CASRLPDRVGKNIQYF.

The chain combines TRBV7-2 with TRBJ2-3; 10 positions agree with TRBD2. Germline V gene lookup returns CDR1 SGHTA and CDR2 FQGNSA. Losses at the gene ends were 1 base for V and 1 base for J; bases not matched to a gene: 11. There are 19 residues in the CDR3. The CDR3, as DNA: TGTGCCAGCAGCTTAGACCGCCCCGCTAGCGGGGGCCGCACAGATACGCAGTATTTT. Residues: CASSLDRPASGGRTDTQYF.

In its sample, this clone was seen a few times. The chain couples TRBV12-3 or TRBV12-4 to TRBJ2-1, with a weak D call TRBD1 (5 bases). The germline V and J ends were trimmed by 5 bases and 7 bases, with 9 bases remaining between them. CDR3 length: 12 amino acids. CDR3 nucleotide sequence: TGTGCCAGCAGTATAGACAGAAATGAGCAGTTCTTC. Amino acids: CASSIDRNEQFF.

The rearrangement uses TRBV5-1 and TRBJ1-4, with 7 positions matching TRBD1. The CDR3 spans 16 residues. In germline, CDR1 is SGHRS, CDR2 YFSETQ. The ends lost 0 bases at V and 3 bases at J; junction bases unmatched: 5. This CDR3 reads CASSLERGRANEKLFF. As DNA, the CDR3 is TGCGCCAGCAGCTTGGAGAGGGGGCGAGCTAATGAAAAACTGTTTTTT.

The chain employs TRBV4-2 and TRBJ2-1, with 8 bases fitting TRBD2. CDR3 length equals 17 residues. Germline V CDR1 and CDR2: LGHNA, YNFKEQ. V lost 1 base and J lost 4; bases outside the gene matches: 9. In nucleotides, the CDR3 is TGTGCCAGCAGCCAAGGGTTCCCGGGAGGGCTGTACAATGAGCAGTTCTTC. Amino acid sequence: CASSQGFPGGLYNEQFF.